This T cell receptor beta chain was observed in a study of cytomegalovirus exposure and HLA in healthy donors. Turning to the study itself: Among the roughly 380 donors who were genotyped, about 86% fell in the genetic ancestry cluster that is associated with self-reported Caucasian donors. Notes on the study in general: 150 or so TCR beta chains were listed as cytomegalovirus-associated. What a later analysis showed was that several of the most significant clusters appeared linked to common viral pathogens.

The CDR3 totals 16 residues. V dropped 3 bases and J dropped 4; count of bases not matched to a gene: 8. Germline V gene lookup returns CDR1 KGHSH and CDR2 LQKENI. PCR amplification relied on 60 Vbeta primers (plus 13 Jbeta primers). Clones were sequenced by immunoSEQ multiplex PCR, and TCRdb holds only the in-frame ones, with some missing. The data show more than 200,000 clones, 75% to 85% seen once. Remarks on this clone: The antigen is undetermined.

The V gene is TRBV18, the J gene TRBJ1-2, with 10 bases identical to TRBD1. The clonotype comes from a girl aged 10 to 17 in good health and CMV-seronegative. The sequenced sample was PBMCs. CDR3 sequence reads: CASSPTGTGDGYGYTF. The CDR3 nucleotides read TGTGCCAGCTCACCTACCGGGACAGGGGACGGCTATGGCTACACCTTC.